This T cell receptor (beta chain) was identified in a study of T cell responses to AZD1222 COVID-19 vaccine. For this clone: Its specificity is unknown.

The protocol was immunoSEQ multiplex PCR, while the TCRdb copy is restricted to in-frame clones and leaves out a portion. The data contain 150,000 to 200,000 clones, 90% to 95% of them singletons. The CDR3 is made up of 12 amino acids. Germline loops: CDR1 GTSNPN, CDR2 SVGIG (reference sequence). V lost 1 base, J lost 9 bases, and 9 bases lay in between. Study-level points and caveats: Among AZD1222 vaccinees, only 5 to 7 were seropositive at baseline. Mostly white British, mostly female donors; authors suggested clonal diversity may be underestimated.

Sequencing used peripheral blood, obtained on day 0 of AZD1222 vaccination. The V gene is TRBV30, the J gene TRBJ2-2; the D gene could be TRBD1 or TRBD2 (5 bases each). The source is an adult in good health. The CDR3, as DNA: TGTGCCTGGAGTGCCGGGGCCCGGGAGCTGTTTTTT. This codes for CAWSAGARELFF.